What follows is one T cell receptor beta chain and its context. The target antigen is unknown. The sample belongs to a study of T cell responses to AZD1222 COVID-19 vaccine. Assay: immunoSEQ multiplex PCR; the TCRdb copy retains only in-frame clones and omits some. The profile covers about 110,000 clones, with roughly 87% appearing a single time and 7.5% to 9% taken by the ten largest. Regarding the study as a whole: Females made up more of the donors, who were largely white British, and clonal diversity may have come out too low.

The V and J ends lost 6 bases and 3 bases respectively, with 15 bases between them. The CDR3 has 15 amino acids. The germline V gene has CDR1 MDHEN and CDR2 SYDVKM. This TCR derives from an adult who received the AZD1222 COVID-19 vaccine. The sequencing used peripheral blood, collected 28 days after the second AZD1222 dose. The chain carries TRBV28 and TRBJ1-5; the D gene is possibly TRBD1 (6 bases). As DNA, the CDR3 is TGTGCCAGCAGCCCCAGGGGCCGGGTCAATCAGCCCCAGCATTTT. This translates into CASSPRGRVNQPQHF.